Sequencing of this T cell receptor (beta chain) was carried out in a study of blood T cell repertoires in COVID-19. Study in general: The United States, Italy and Spain provided the acute and convalescent COVID-19 samples. T cells, B-cell-depleted T cells, or PBMCs supplied cDNA or gDNA.

Methods used by the authors: Reference gene primer amplification gave nucleated cell count estimates. The repertoire was sequenced with immunoSEQ multiplex PCR; TCRdb's copy has only in-frame clones and lacks some. For V, J and clone size, that table is used; D and trimming come from the DNA. This sample has a few hundred thousand clones; around 90% occur once, and the top ten carry roughly 2%. CDR1 is LNHDA and CDR2 is SQIVND in the germline V gene (reference sequence). The V gene lost 1 base and the J gene lost 5 bases, with 8 bases spanning the gap. There are 13 residues in the CDR3. Seattle's enrolled individuals joined amid active infection and were then monitored longitudinally.

V usage is TRBV19 and J usage is TRBJ1-1, with D possibly being TRBD1 (5 bases). This sequence was found in an older woman with COVID-19, enrolled during active disease. Sequenced material: peripheral blood. The CDR3 sequence: CASSIVDRTEAFF. In DNA form, the CDR3 reads TGTGCCAGTAGTATAGTCGACAGAACTGAAGCTTTCTTT.